This T cell receptor beta chain comes out of a study of shared clonotypes between healthy human individuals. An approximately 200 ng quantity of DNA, tens of thousands of T cell genomes, went into the sorted-subset replicate PCRs. Data came from immunoSEQ multiplex PCR; TCRdb stores just in-frame clones and leaves some out. The sample lists millions of clones, 95% occurring once. This CDR3 has 15 amino acids. After removal of 1 base from V and 7 bases from J, the junction contained 5 bases not matched to a gene. Germline lookup yields CDR1 SGHTA and CDR2 FQGNSA. Concerning this clone itself: The antigen is unknown. Distinct nucleotide sequences in the sample also encode this CDR3.

General study results and limits: Estimated richness values were generally larger in naive subsets than in memory subsets.

This TCR came from a man aged 18-30 years in good health. This chain connects TRBV7-2 to TRBJ1-5, with 9 nucleotides matching TRBD1. Sequencing used naive CD4+ T cells sorted from blood. Subset specified: CD45RA+ positively selected. CDR3 protein: CASSLGQGVGQPQHF. DNA of the CDR3: TGTGCCAGCAGCTTAGGACAGGGGGTGGGGCAGCCCCAGCATTTT. Full variable domain (missing parts from reference TRBV7-2 and TRBJ1-5): GAGVSQSPSNKVTEKGKDVELRCDPISGHTALYWYRQSLGQGLEFLIYFQGNSAPDKSGLPSDRFSAERTGGSVSTLTIQRTQQEDSAVYLCASSLGQGVGQPQHFGDGTRLSIL.